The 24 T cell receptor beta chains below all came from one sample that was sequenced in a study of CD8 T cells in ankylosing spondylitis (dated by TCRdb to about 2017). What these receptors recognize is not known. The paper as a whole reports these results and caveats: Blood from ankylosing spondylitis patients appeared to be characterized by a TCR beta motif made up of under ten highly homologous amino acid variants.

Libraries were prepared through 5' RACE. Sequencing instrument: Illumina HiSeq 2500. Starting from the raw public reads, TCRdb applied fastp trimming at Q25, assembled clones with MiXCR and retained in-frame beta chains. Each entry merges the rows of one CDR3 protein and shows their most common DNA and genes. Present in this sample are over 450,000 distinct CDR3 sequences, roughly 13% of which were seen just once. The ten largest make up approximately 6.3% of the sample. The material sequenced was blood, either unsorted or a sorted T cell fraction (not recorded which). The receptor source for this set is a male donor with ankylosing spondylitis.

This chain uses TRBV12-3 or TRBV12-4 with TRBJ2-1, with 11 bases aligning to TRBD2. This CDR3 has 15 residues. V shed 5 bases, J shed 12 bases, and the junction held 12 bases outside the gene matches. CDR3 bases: TGTGCCAGCAGTCCCGGGACTAGCGGTCCGAGGGGGCAGTTCTTC. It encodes CASSPGTSGPRGQFF.

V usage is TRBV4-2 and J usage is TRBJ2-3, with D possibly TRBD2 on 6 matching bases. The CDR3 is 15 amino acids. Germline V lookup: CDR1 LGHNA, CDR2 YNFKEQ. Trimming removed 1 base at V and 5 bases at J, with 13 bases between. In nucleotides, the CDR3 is TGTGCCAGCAGCCAAGGTCGGAGGGTGGGAGATACGCAGTATTTT. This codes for CASSQGRRVGDTQYF.

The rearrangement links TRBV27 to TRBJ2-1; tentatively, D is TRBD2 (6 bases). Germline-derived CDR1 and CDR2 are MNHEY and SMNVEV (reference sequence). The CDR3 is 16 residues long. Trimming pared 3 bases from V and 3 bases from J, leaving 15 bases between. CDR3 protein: CASSFGGVGYYNEQFF. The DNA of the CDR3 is TGTGCCAGCAGTTTCGGGGGAGTGGGCTACTACAATGAGCAGTTCTTC.

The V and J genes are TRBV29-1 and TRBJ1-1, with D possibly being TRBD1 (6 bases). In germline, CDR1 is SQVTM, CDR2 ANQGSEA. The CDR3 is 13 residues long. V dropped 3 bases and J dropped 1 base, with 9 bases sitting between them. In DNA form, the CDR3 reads TGCAGCGTTGAGGGGGCAAGGAACACTGAAGCTTTCTTT. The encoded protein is CSVEGARNTEAFF.

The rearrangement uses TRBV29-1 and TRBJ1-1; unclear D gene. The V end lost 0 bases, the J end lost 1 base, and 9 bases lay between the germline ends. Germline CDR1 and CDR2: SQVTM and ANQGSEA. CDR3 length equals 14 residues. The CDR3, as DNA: TGCAGCGTTGAAGATAGGCAGACGAACACTGAAGCTTTCTTT. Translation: CSVEDRQTNTEAFF.

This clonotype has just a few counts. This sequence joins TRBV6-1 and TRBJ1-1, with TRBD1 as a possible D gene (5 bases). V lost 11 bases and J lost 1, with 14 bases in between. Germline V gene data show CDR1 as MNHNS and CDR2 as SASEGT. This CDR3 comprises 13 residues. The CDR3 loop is CAAKRQQNTEAFF. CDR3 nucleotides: TGTGCCGCAAAACGACAGCAGAACACTGAAGCTTTCTTT.

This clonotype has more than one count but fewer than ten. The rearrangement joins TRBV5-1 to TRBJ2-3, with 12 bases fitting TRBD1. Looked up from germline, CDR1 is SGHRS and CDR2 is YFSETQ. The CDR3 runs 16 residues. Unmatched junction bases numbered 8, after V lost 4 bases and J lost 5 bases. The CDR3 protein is CASSPGDRGPGDTQYF. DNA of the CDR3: TGCGCCAGCAGCCCGGGGGACAGGGGGCCGGGAGATACGCAGTATTTT.

The CDR3 nucleotides are TGTGCCAGCAGCCGCTGGGTCCATGGGGAAAAACTGTTTTTT. Encoded protein: CASSRWVHGEKLFF. The rearrangement links TRBV27 to TRBJ1-4; no reliable D call. V shed 6 bases and J shed 8 bases, with 16 bases lying between them. This CDR3 comprises 14 residues. From germline, CDR1 is MNHEY and CDR2 SMNVEV (reference sequence).

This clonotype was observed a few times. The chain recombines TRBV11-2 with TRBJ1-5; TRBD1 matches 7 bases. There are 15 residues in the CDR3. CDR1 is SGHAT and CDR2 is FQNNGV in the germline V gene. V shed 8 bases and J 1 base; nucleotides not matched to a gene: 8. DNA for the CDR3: TGTGCCAGCGCAGCGACAGGGATGAGCAATCAGCCCCAGCATTTT. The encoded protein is CASAATGMSNQPQHF.

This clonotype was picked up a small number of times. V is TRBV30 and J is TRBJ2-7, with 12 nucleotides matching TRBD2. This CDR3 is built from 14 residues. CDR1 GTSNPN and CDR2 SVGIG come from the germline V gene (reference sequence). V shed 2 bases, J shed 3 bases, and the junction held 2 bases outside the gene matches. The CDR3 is CAWSPGLAGYEQYV. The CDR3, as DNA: TGTGCCTGGAGTCCGGGACTAGCGGGCTACGAGCAGTACGTC.

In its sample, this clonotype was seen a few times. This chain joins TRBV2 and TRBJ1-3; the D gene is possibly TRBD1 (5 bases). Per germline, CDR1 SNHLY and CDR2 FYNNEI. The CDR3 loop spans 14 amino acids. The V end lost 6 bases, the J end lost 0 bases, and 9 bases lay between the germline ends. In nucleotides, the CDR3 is TGTGCCAGCAGACCGGGACCCTCTGGAAACACCATATATTTT. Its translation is CASRPGPSGNTIYF.

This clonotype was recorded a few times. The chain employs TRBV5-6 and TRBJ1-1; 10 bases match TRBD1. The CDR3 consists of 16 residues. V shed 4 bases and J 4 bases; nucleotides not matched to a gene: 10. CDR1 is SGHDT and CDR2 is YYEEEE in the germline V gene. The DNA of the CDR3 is TGTGCCAGCAGCCTAGGGACAGGGGCGTGGAGCACTGAAGCTTTCTTT. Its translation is CASSLGTGAWSTEAFF. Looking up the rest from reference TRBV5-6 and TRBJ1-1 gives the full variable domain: DAGVTQSPTHLIKTRGQQVTLRCSPKSGHDTVSWYQQALGQGPQFIFQYYEEEERQRGNFPDRFSGHQFPNYSSELNVNALLLGDSALYLCASSLGTGAWSTEAFFGQGTRLTVV.

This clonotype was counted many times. CDR3 region: CAISVGLYYEQYV. DNA for the CDR3: TGTGCCATCAGCGTCGGACTTTACTACGAGCAGTACGTC. V and J are TRBV10-3 and TRBJ2-7; D possibly corresponds to TRBD2 (5 bases). The CDR3 extends over 13 amino acids. Per the germline V gene, CDR1 is ENHRY and CDR2 is SYGVKD. V lost 6 bases, J lost 3 bases, and 12 bases lay in between.

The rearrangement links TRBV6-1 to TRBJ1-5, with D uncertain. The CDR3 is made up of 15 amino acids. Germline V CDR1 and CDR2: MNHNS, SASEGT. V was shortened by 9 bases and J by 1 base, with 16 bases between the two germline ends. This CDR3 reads CASRDKPPSNQPQHF. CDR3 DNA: TGTGCCAGTCGCGACAAGCCCCCGAGCAATCAGCCCCAGCATTTT.

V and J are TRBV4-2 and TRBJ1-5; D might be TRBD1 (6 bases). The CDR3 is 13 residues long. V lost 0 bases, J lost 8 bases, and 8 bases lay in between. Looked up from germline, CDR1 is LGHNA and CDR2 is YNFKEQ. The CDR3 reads CASSQDRDKPQHF. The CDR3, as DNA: TGTGCCAGCAGCCAAGATCGGGACAAGCCCCAGCATTTT.

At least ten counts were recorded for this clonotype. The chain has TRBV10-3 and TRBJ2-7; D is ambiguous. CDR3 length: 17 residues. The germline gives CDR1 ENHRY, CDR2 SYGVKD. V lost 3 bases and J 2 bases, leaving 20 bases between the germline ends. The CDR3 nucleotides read TGTGCCATCAGTGAAGATTGGGGAATCGGCCAGGCCTACGAGCAGTACTTC. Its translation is CAISEDWGIGQAYEQYF.

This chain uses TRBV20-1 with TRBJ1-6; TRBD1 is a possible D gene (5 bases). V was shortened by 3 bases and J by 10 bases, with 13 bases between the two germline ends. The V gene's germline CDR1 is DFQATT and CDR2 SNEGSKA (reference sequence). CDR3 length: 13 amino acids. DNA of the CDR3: TGCAGTGCTAGTGGGGGGATGGGCTCACCCCTCCACTTT. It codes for CSASGGMGSPLHF.

This CDR3 reads CSAGGTSHSYNEQFF. CDR3 bases: TGCAGTGCTGGTGGGACTAGCCATTCCTACAATGAGCAGTTCTTC. V and J are TRBV20-1 and TRBJ2-1, with 9 bases lining up with TRBD2. The CDR3 contains 15 residues. Germline V lookup: CDR1 DFQATT, CDR2 SNEGSKA (reference sequence). The V gene end was trimmed by 5 bases and the J gene end by 1 base; junction bases not matched to a gene: 6.

The CDR3 nucleotides are TGTGCTAGTGCGCCCTTCCCCGGGAGTGAAGCTTTCTTT. As protein: CASAPFPGSEAFF. The chain links TRBV12-5 to TRBJ1-1; D unclear. Per germline, CDR1 LGHNT and CDR2 FRNRAP. The CDR3 has 13 amino acids. V lost 7 bases to trimming and J lost 7 bases, with 16 bases between them.

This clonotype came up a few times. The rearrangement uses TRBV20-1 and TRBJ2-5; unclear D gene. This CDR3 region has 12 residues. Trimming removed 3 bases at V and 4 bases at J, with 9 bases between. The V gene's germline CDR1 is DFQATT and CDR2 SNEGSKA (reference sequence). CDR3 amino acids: CSASASRETQYF. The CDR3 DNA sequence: TGCAGTGCTAGCGCTAGTCGAGAGACCCAGTACTTC.

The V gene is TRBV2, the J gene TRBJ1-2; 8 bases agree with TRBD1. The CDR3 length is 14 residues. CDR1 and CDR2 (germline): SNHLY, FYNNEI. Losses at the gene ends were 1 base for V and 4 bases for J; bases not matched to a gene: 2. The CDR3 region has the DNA TGTGCCAGCAGTGAAGACAGGGGGACCTATGGCTACACCTTC. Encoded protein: CASSEDRGTYGYTF.

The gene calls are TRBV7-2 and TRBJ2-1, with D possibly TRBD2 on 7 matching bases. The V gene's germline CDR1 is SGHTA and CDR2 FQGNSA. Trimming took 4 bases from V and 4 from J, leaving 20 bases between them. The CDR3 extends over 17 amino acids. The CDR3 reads CASSSRGARRQYNEQFF. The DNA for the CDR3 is TGTGCCAGCAGCTCCCGGGGGGCTCGACGGCAGTACAATGAGCAGTTCTTC.

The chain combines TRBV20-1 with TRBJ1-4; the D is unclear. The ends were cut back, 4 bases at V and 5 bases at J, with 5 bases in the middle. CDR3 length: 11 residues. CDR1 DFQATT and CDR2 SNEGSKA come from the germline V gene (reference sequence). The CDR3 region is CSATQNEKLFF. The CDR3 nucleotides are TGCAGTGCTACTCAAAATGAAAAACTGTTTTTT.

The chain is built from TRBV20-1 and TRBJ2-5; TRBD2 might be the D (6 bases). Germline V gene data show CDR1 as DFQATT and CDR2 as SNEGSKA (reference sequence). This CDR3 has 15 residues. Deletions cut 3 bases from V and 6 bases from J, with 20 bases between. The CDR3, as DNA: TGCAGTGCTAGGGGCTTCGGGCGGGATGGTAAGACCCAGTACTTC. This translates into CSARGFGRDGKTQYF.